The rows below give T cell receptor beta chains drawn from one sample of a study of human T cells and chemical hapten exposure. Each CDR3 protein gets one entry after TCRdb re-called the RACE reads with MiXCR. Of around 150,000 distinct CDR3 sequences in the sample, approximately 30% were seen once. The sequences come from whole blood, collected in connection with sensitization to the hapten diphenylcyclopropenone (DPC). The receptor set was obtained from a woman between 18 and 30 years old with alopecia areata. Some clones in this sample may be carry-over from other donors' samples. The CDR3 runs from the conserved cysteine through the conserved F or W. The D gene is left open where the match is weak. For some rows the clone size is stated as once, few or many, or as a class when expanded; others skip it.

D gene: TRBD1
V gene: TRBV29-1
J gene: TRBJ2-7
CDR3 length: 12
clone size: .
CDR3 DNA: TGCAGCGTAGGCCGGGACAGGGACGAGCAGTACTTC
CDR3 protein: CSVGRDRDEQYF

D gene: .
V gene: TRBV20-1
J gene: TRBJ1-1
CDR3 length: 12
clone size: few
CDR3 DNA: TGCAGTGCTATAGTGGAACCCCCTAAAGCTTTCTTT
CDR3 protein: CSAIVEPPKAFF

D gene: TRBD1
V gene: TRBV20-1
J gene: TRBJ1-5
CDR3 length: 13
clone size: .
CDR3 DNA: TGCAGTGCTAGTCAGGGGGCTACTCAGCCCCAGCATTTT
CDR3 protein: CSASQGATQPQHF

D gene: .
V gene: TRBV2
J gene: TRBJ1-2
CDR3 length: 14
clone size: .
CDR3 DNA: TGTGCCAGCAGTGGCGGGGCCCTTAACTATGGCTACACCTTC
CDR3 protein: CASSGGALNYGYTF

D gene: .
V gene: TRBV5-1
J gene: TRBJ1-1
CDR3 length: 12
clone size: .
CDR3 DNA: TGCGCCAGCAGCCCCGAGGGACACGAAGCTTTCTTT
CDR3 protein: CASSPEGHEAFF

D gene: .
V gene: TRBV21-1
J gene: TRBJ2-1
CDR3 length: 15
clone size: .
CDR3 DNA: TGTGCCAGCAGCAGACTAGCGGGCTCCTACAATGAGCAGTTCTTC
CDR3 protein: CASSRLAGSYNEQFF

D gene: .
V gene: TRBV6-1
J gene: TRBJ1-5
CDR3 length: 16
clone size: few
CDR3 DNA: TGTGCCAGCACTTTTGGGCAGGGAAGGAGCAATCAGCCCCAGCATTTT
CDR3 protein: CASTFGQGRSNQPQHF

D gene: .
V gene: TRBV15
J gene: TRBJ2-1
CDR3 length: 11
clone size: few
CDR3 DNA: TGTGCCACCAGCAGTTCTCATGAGCAGTTCTTC
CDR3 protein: CATSSSHEQFF

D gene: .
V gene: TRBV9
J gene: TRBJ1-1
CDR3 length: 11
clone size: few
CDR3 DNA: TGTGCCAGCACGCAGGTCACTGAAGCTTTCTTT
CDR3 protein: CASTQVTEAFF

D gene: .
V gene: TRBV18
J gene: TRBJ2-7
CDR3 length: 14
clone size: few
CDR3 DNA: TGTGCCAGCTCCCCCCAACGGAGGGCTGGCGAGCAGTACTTC
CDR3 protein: CASSPQRRAGEQYF

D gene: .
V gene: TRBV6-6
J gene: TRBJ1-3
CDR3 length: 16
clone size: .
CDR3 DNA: TGTGCCAGCAGCCCCCAATGGGCAGGGTCTGGAAACACCATATATTTT
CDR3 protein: CASSPQWAGSGNTIYF

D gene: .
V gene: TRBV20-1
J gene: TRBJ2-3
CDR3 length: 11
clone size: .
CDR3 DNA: TGCAGTGCCGTGGCGGGAGATACGCAGTATTTT
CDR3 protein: CSAVAGDTQYF

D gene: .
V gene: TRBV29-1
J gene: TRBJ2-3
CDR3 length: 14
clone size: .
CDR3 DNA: TGCAGCGTACTGCTGCAACTATACACAGATACGCAGTATTTT
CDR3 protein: CSVLLQLYTDTQYF

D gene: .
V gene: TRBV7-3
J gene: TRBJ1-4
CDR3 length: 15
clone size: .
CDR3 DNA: TGTGCCAGCAGCTTAACCGGGGCAACTAATGAAAAACTGTTTTTT
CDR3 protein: CASSLTGATNEKLFF

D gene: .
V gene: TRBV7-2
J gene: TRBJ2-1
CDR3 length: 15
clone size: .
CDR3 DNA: TGTGCCAGCAGCCGGGACTCCTCCTCCTACAATGAGCAGTTCTTC
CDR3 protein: CASSRDSSSYNEQFF

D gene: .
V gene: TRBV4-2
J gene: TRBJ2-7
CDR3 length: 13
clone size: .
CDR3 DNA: TGTGCCAGCAGCGTCGGGACATACCACGAGCAGTACTTC
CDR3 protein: CASSVGTYHEQYF

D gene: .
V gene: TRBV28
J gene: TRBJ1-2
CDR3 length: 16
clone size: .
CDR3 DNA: TGTGCCAGCAGTCCAACCCCGGACAGTAGGGGCTATGGCTACACCTTC
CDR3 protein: CASSPTPDSRGYGYTF

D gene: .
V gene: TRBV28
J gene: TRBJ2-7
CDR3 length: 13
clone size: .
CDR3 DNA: TGTGCCAGCAGTTTACTACAGGGTTACGAGCAGTACTTC
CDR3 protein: CASSLLQGYEQYF

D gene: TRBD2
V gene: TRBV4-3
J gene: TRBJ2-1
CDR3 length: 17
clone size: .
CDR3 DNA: TGCGCCAGCAGCCAAGAAGTGGCGGGGGGGCGCTACAATGAGCAGTTCTTC
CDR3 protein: CASSQEVAGGRYNEQFF

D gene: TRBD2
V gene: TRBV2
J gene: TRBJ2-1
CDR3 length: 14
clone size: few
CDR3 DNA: TGTGCCAGTCCTAGCGGGAGGGCCATGTATGAGCAGTTCTTC
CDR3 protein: CASPSGRAMYEQFF

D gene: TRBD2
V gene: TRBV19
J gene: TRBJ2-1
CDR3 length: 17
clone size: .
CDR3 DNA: TGTGCCAGTAGTTCGGCGGGCGGGGGTAGGTCCTACAATGAGCAGTTCTTC
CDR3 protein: CASSSAGGGRSYNEQFF

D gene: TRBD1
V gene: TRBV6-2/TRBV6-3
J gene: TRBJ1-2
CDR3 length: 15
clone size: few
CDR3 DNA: TGTGCCAGCAGACCCCGACAGGGGATACACTATGGCTACACCTTC
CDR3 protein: CASRPRQGIHYGYTF

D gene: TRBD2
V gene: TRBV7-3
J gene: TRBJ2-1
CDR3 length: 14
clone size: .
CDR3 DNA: TGTGCCAGCAGCGATGCCAACTTGGGACTAGGCCCATTCTTC
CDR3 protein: CASSDANLGLGPFF

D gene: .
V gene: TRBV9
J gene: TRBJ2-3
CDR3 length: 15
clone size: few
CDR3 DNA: TGTGCCAGCAGCGGTGACAGGAGAGTAGGAGATACGCAGTATTTT
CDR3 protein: CASSGDRRVGDTQYF

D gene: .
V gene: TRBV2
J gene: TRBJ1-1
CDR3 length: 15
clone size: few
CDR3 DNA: TGTGCCAGCCCACTACCATGGGGGAGTGGCACTGAAGCTTTCTTT
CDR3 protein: CASPLPWGSGTEAFF

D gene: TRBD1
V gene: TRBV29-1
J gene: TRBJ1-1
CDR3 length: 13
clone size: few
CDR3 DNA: TGCAGCGACGTGGGACAGGGAGTCACTGAAGCTTTCTTT
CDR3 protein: CSDVGQGVTEAFF

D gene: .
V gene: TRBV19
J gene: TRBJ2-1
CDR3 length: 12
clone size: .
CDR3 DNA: TGTGCCAGTAGTATAGAGGGATGGGAGCAGTTCTTC
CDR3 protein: CASSIEGWEQFF

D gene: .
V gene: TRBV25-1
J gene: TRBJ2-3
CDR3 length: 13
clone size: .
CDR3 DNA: TGTGCCAGCAGTGCCAGCGCGGGAGATACGCAGTATTTT
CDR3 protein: CASSASAGDTQYF

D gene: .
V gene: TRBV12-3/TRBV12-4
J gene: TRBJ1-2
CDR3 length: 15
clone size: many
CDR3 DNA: TGTGCCAGCAGGGCATTGGGTCGCCCGGGCCATGGCTACACCTTC
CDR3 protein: CASRALGRPGHGYTF

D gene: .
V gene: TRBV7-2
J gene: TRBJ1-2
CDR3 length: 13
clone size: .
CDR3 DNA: TGTGCCAGCAGCTCCTACACCAACTATGGCTACACCTTC
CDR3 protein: CASSSYTNYGYTF

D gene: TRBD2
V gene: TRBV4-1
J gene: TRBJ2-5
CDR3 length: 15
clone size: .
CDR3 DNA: TGCGCCAGCAGCCAATATTGGGGGGGGCAAGAGACCCAGTACTTC
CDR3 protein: CASSQYWGGQETQYF

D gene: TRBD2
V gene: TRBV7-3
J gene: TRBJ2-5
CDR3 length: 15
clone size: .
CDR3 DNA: TGTGCCAGCAGCTTTGTGGGAGGGCGAGGAGAGACCCAGTACTTC
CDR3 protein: CASSFVGGRGETQYF

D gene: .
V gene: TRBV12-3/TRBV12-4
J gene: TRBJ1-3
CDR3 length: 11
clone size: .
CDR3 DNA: TGTGCCAGCAGTGTCGGAAACACCATATATTTT
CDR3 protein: CASSVGNTIYF

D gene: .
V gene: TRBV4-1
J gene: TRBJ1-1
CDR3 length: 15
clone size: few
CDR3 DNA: TGCGCCAGCAGCCAAGAAAGGGTCATGAACACTGAAGCTTTCTTT
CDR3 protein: CASSQERVMNTEAFF

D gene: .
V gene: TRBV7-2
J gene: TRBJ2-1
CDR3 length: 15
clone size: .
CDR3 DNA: TGTGCCAGCAGCCCTGCGGGGGCCCTCTACAATGAGCAGTTCTTC
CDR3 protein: CASSPAGALYNEQFF

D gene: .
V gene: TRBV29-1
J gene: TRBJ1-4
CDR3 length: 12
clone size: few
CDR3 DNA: TGCAGCGTTCGTGCAACTAATGAAAAACTGTTTTTT
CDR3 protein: CSVRATNEKLFF

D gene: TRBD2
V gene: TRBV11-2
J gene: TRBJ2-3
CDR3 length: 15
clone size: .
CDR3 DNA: TGTGCCAGCAGCCCACTAGCGGGGGGGATGGATACGCAGTATTTT
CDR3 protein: CASSPLAGGMDTQYF

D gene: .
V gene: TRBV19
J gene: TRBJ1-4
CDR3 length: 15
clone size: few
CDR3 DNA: TGTGCCAGTAGAGATCAGGATACAACTAATGAAAAACTGTTTTTT
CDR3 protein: CASRDQDTTNEKLFF